One sample yielded the 26 T cell receptor beta chains listed below, sequenced in a study of cytomegalovirus exposure and HLA in healthy donors. The PCR used 60 Vbeta and 13 Jbeta primers. Clones were sequenced by immunoSEQ multiplex PCR, and TCRdb holds only the in-frame ones, with some missing. The profile shows about 36,000 clones, more than 60% of them singletons. Sample: PBMCs. Receptors were obtained from a man aged 25 to 40 in good health and CMV-seronegative.

This rearrangement joins TRBV2 to TRBJ1-5; the D gene is possibly TRBD1 (5 bases). Between the trimmed V and J ends, which lost 6 bases and 5 bases, there was a span of 11 bases. Looked up from germline, CDR1 is SNHLY and CDR2 is FYNNEI. The CDR3 sequence is 13 residues long. The CDR3 DNA sequence: TGTGCCAGCAGGGGGGGGGTGTATCAGCCCCAGCATTTT. It is translated as CASRGGVYQPQHF.

This chain joins TRBV7-8 and TRBJ2-5; TRBD2 agrees at 11 bases. V dropped 7 bases and J dropped 4; count of bases not matched to a gene: 8. The CDR3 consists of 15 residues. The germline CDR1 and CDR2 sequences are SGHVS and FQNEAQ. The CDR3 sequence is CASTPWLAGGETQYF. As DNA, the CDR3 is TGTGCCAGCACCCCTTGGCTAGCGGGAGGAGAGACCCAGTACTTC.

The chain carries TRBV13 and TRBJ1-1; a weak D match, TRBD1 (5 bases). Germline V CDR1 and CDR2: PRHDT, FYEKMQ (reference sequence). V was shortened by 3 bases and J by 2 bases, with 13 bases between the two germline ends. The CDR3 extends over 15 amino acids. The DNA for the CDR3 is TGTGCCAGCAGCTTCCCCTCGGGGGGAAACACTGAAGCTTTCTTT. Its protein is CASSFPSGGNTEAFF.

This clone was recorded a few times. The chain has TRBV6-5 and TRBJ1-4; 8 nucleotides align to TRBD1. Germline trimming cut 0 bases from V and 7 bases from J; bases unmatched to any gene: 4. The CDR3 loop spans 15 amino acids. CDR1 and CDR2 from the germline V gene are MNHEY and SVGAGI. The CDR3 region has the DNA TGTGCCAGCAGTTACTCCGGACAGGGAAGTGAAAAACTGTTTTTT. Translating gives CASSYSGQGSEKLFF.

The chain has TRBV27 and TRBJ2-7; D might be TRBD1 (6 bases). The V gene's germline CDR1 is MNHEY and CDR2 SMNVEV (reference sequence). This CDR3 comprises 12 residues. V lost 6 bases, J lost 3 bases, and 9 bases lay in between. For the CDR3, the DNA is TGTGCCAGCAGGACAGGCATCTACGAGCAGTACTTC. Its translation: CASRTGIYEQYF.

The chain links TRBV5-1 to TRBJ2-1, with 7 bases fitting TRBD2. The ends lost 5 bases at V and 0 bases at J; junction bases unmatched: 5. Germline V lookup: CDR1 SGHRS, CDR2 YFSETQ. The CDR3 extends over 15 amino acids. In nucleotides, the CDR3 is TGCGCCAGCAGATTAGCGGGCAGCTCCTACAATGAGCAGTTCTTC. Its protein is CASRLAGSSYNEQFF.

This clone came up once. V is TRBV11-2 and J is TRBJ2-1, with TRBD1 matching 9 bases. Germline lookup yields CDR1 SGHAT and CDR2 FQNNGV. After removal of 5 bases from V and 0 bases from J, the junction contained 2 bases not matched to a gene. This CDR3 has 15 residues. The CDR3 sequence is CASSLQGASYNEQFF. CDR3 DNA: TGTGCCAGCAGCCTACAGGGGGCCTCCTACAATGAGCAGTTCTTC.

Points on this clone: A junction boundary mismatches the germline segment, possibly from a read error. This sequence joins TRBV5-4 and TRBJ2-3; D may be TRBD2 (6 bases). The CDR3 sequence is 13 residues long. CDR1 SGHNT and CDR2 YYREEE come from the germline V gene (reference sequence). The CDR3 sequence is CASSITGEDAQYF. The CDR3 bases are TGTGCCAGCAGCATCACGGGAGAAGATGCGCAGTATTTT.

This clone was counted once. V gene TRBV11-2 combines with J gene TRBJ2-5, with a tentative D call TRBD1 (6 bases). Germline V lookup: CDR1 SGHAT, CDR2 FQNNGV. The CDR3 is made up of 15 amino acids. V shed 1 base and J shed 4 bases, with 13 bases lying between them. The CDR3 region has the DNA TGTGCCAGCAGCTTAGGGCAGGGGACGTCAGAGACCCAGTACTTC. It specifies CASSLGQGTSETQYF.

This clone is medium-sized by share. The sample holds other DNA sequences that translate to the same CDR3. CDR3 in amino acids: CASSELAGGPDTQYF. The CDR3 DNA reads as TGTGCCAGCAGTGAACTAGCGGGGGGGCCAGATACGCAGTATTTT. The V and J genes are TRBV6-1 and TRBJ2-3; the match to TRBD2 covers 12 bases. Germline V gene lookup returns CDR1 MNHNS and CDR2 SASEGT. CDR3 length: 15 residues. The J segment lost 4 bases and the V segment lost 2 bases, leaving 1 base of the junction unmatched.

V and J are TRBV6-1 and TRBJ1-2; D is uncertain. This CDR3 is built from 14 residues. V was cut by 1 base and J by 5 bases, with 11 bases left in between. In germline, CDR1 is MNHNS, CDR2 SASEGT. The CDR3 bases are TGTGCCAGCAGTGAAGGGGGAGCAGCATATGGCTACACCTTC. It translates to CASSEGGAAYGYTF.

The V call is TRBV7-9, the J call TRBJ2-5; tentatively, D is TRBD2 (7 bases). V was pared by 5 bases and J by 5 bases, with 18 bases between. In germline, CDR1 is SEHNR, CDR2 FQNEAQ (reference sequence). This CDR3 comprises 15 residues. CDR3 region: CASSRSAGARETQYF. The CDR3 coding sequence is TGTGCCAGCAGCAGATCCGCGGGGGCGCGGGAGACCCAGTACTTC.

This clone was counted only a few times. This rearrangement joins TRBV2 to TRBJ2-5; TRBD2 might be the D (5 bases). The V and J ends lost 7 bases and 5 bases respectively, with 11 bases between them. Germline V gene sequence: CDR1 SNHLY, CDR2 FYNNEI. CDR3 size: 12 residues. The CDR3, as DNA: TGTGCCAGCAAGCGGCTGGCGGAGACCCAGTACTTC. It encodes CASKRLAETQYF.

CDR3 loop: CASSPEVPNEKLFF. DNA of the CDR3: TGTGCCAGCTCACCAGAGGTCCCTAATGAAAAACTGTTTTTT. The V gene is TRBV18, the J gene TRBJ1-4, with D uncertain. The CDR3 covers 14 residues. The germline V and J ends were trimmed by 2 bases and 3 bases, with 7 bases remaining between them. Looked up from germline, CDR1 is KGHSH and CDR2 is LQKENI. The full variable domain, rest sourced from reference TRBV18 and TRBJ1-4, is NAGVMQNPRHLVRRRGQEARLRCSPMKGHSHVYWYRQLPEEGLKFMVYLQKENIIDESGMPKERFSAEFPKEGPSILRIQQVVRGDSAAYFCASSPEVPNEKLFFGSGTQLSVL.

This clone appeared once. The genes are TRBV6-5 and TRBJ1-2, with D possibly matching TRBD1 (6 bases). The CDR3 is 13 residues long. The ends were cut back, 6 bases at V and 7 bases at J, with 15 bases in the middle. Germline loops: CDR1 MNHEY, CDR2 SVGAGI. The DNA of the CDR3 is TGTGCCAGCAGAGGCACAGGGATAGGTGGCTACACCTTC. Amino acid sequence: CASRGTGIGGYTF.

About this clone: The junction and the germline gene differ at one end; a read error may be behind it. The chain recombines TRBV4-1 with TRBJ1-1; weak D call: TRBD1 (6 bases). Germline-derived CDR1 and CDR2 are MGHRA and YSYEKL. The length of the CDR3 is 12 residues. The CDR3, as DNA: TGCGCCAGCAGCCAAGTAACAGGGTCAACGATTTTT. The encoded protein is CASSQVTGSTIF.

This clone was detected only a few times. The chain uses TRBV6-1 and TRBJ1-2; D may be TRBD1 (5 bases). This CDR3 region has 12 residues. Germline CDR1 and CDR2: MNHNS and SASEGT. The V and J ends lost 3 bases and 5 bases respectively, with 7 bases between them. In DNA form, the CDR3 reads TGTGCCAGCAGTGACAGGGTTTATGGCTACACCTTC. Translating it yields CASSDRVYGYTF.

The chain has TRBV5-1 and TRBJ2-6, with D possibly matching TRBD2 (5 bases). Germline loops: CDR1 SGHRS, CDR2 YFSETQ. Trimming shortened V by 3 bases and J by 1 base, and 8 bases separated the two germline ends. The CDR3 has 15 residues. The CDR3 loop is CASSWGVSGANVLTF. Here the CDR3 DNA reads TGCGCCAGCAGCTGGGGAGTGTCTGGGGCCAACGTCCTGACTTTC.

On this clone itself: This sequence may be a read error, since a much larger clone differs from it by one base. This sequence joins TRBV5-6 and TRBJ2-3; tentatively, D is TRBD2 (7 bases). Germline loops: CDR1 SGHDT, CDR2 YYEEEE. The V end lost 5 bases, the J end lost 1 base, and 11 bases lay between the germline ends. The CDR3 spans 14 residues. The DNA of the CDR3 is TGTGCCAGCAGTGGGGGGGGCGGCACAGATACGCAGTATTTT. Translating gives CASSGGGGTDTQYF.

This clone came up a few times. The chain joins TRBV6-5 to TRBJ2-3, with D hard to call. The V end was cut by 6 bases, the J end by 3 bases, with 16 bases between. Germline V lookup: CDR1 MNHEY, CDR2 SVGAGI. The CDR3 totals 15 residues. DNA of the CDR3: TGTGCCAGCAGCCACCCTCCGGTCGGGACAGATACGCAGTATTTT. It encodes CASSHPPVGTDTQYF.

The chain employs TRBV28 and TRBJ1-4; tentatively, D is TRBD1 (6 bases). The CDR3 contains 15 residues. Trimming took 5 bases from V and 3 from J, leaving 13 bases between them. CDR1 is MDHEN, CDR2 SYDVKM, per germline. The CDR3 loop is CASSPRTEANEKLFF. The CDR3 DNA is TGTGCCAGCAGTCCGCGGACAGAAGCTAATGAAAAACTGTTTTTT.

This chain connects TRBV6-5 to TRBJ2-7; D is perhaps TRBD2 (6 bases). Germline assignment: CDR1 MNHEY and CDR2 SVGAGI. Trimming removed 8 bases at V and 2 bases at J, with 13 bases between. CDR3 length: 13 amino acids. The DNA of the CDR3 is TGTGCCAGCGGTGGGGGGAAGGCCTACGAGCAGTACTTC. It specifies CASGGGKAYEQYF.

This clone was counted a few times. The chain carries TRBV19 and TRBJ1-1; D might be TRBD1 (6 bases). Germline V gene lookup returns CDR1 LNHDA and CDR2 SQIVND (reference sequence). The CDR3 runs to 11 residues. V dropped 6 bases and J dropped 5 bases, with 7 bases sitting between them. CDR3 region: CASSTGTEAFF. As DNA, the CDR3 is TGTGCCAGTAGCACAGGGACTGAAGCTTTCTTT.

This clone was counted at least ten times. The chain recombines TRBV5-1 with TRBJ2-3; no definite D call. V dropped 0 bases and J dropped 9 bases, with 8 bases sitting between them. Per germline, CDR1 SGHRS and CDR2 YFSETQ. The CDR3 runs 12 residues. CDR3: CASSLDSWTQYF. In nucleotides, the CDR3 is TGCGCCAGCAGCTTGGACTCGTGGACGCAGTATTTT.

This chain links TRBV2 with TRBJ2-5, with D maybe TRBD2 (5 bases). Trimming removed 6 bases from V and 5 bases from J, with 13 bases in between. The CDR3 extends over 13 amino acids. Germline-derived CDR1 and CDR2 are SNHLY and FYNNEI. CDR3 residues: CASSPDWKETQYF. DNA of the CDR3: TGTGCCAGCAGCCCGGACTGGAAGGAGACCCAGTACTTC.

This chain connects TRBV6-5 to TRBJ2-2, with 7 bases aligning to TRBD1. CDR1 and CDR2 (germline): MNHEY, SVGAGI. After removal of 6 bases from V and 6 bases from J, the junction contained 4 bases not matched to a gene. The CDR3 is 13 residues long. CDR3 residues: CASSDRASGELFF. The CDR3 DNA is TGTGCCAGCAGCGACAGGGCGTCCGGGGAGCTGTTTTTT.